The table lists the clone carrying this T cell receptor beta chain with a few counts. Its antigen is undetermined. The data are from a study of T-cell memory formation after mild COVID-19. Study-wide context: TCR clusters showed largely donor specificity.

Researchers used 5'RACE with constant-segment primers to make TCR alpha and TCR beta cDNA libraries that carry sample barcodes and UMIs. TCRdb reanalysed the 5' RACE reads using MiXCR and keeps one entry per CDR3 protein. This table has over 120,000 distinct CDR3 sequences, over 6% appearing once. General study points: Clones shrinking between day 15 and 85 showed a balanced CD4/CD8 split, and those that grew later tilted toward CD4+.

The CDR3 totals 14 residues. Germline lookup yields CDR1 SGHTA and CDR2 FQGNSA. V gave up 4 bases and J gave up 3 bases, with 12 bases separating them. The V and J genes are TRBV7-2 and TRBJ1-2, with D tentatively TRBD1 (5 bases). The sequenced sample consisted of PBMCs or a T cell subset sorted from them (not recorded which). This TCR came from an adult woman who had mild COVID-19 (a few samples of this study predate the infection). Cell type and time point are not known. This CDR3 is CASSWSGTDYGYTF. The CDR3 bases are TGTGCCAGCAGCTGGTCCGGGACGGACTATGGCTACACCTTC.